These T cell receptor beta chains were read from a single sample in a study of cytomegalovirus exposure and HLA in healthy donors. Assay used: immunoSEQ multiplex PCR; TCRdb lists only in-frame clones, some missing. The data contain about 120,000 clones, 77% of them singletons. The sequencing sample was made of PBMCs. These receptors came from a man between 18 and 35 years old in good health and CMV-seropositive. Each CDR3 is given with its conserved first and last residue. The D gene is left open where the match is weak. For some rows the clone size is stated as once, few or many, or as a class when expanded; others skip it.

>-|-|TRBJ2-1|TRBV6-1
TGTGCCAGCACCCAGGGGAGCTCCTACAATGAGCAGTTCTTC
CASTQGSSYNEQFF
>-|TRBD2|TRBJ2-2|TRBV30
TGTGCCTGGACTTTACTACTTGGGACTAGCGGGAGGGCTGGCACCGGGGAGCTGTTTTTT
CAWTLLLGTSGRAGTGELFF
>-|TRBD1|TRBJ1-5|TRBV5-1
TGCGCCAGCAGCCCCGGGACAGGGAACCAGCCCCAGCATTTT
CASSPGTGNQPQHF
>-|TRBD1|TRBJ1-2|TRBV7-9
TGTGCCAGCAGCTCTCGAGGTGGGACAGGGGCGAGGTATGGCTACACCTTC
CASSSRGGTGARYGYTF
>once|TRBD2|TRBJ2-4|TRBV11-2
TGTGCCAGCAGCTTAGGTGGACTAGCGGGGCTAGACAGTCAGTACTTC
CASSLGGLAGLDSQYF
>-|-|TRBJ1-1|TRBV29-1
TGCAGCCCGGCAGGCCCCGGGGACACTGAAGCTTTCTTT
CSPAGPGDTEAFF
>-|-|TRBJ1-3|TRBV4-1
TGCGCCAGCAGCCAAAAACCGGGACTCATGCAGAGCTCTGGAAACACCATATATTTT
CASSQKPGLMQSSGNTIYF
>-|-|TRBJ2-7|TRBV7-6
TGTGCCAGCAGCCTTTTAGACAGTCCTGGATACGAGCAGTGCTTC
CASSLLDSPGYEQCF
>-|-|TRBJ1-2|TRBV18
TGTGCCAGCTCGTCCCGGGGGGGCTATGGCTACACCTTC
CASSSRGGYGYTF
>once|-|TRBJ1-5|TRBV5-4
TGTGCCAGCAGCTTCACCGAGGGGCCCCAGCATTTT
CASSFTEGPQHF
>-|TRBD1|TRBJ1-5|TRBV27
TGTGCCAGCAGTTTCGGGACAGGGGGCTCTACCCAGCCCCAGCATTTT
CASSFGTGGSTQPQHF
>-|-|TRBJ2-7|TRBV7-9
TGTGCCAGCAGCTTTGGCCCCAACCAGAGGGACACCTACGAGCAGTACTTC
CASSFGPNQRDTYEQYF
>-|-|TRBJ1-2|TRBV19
TGTGCCAGTAGCCTGCAGGGGAGGGCATATGGCTACACCTTC
CASSLQGRAYGYTF
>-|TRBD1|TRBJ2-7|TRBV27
TGTGCCAGCAGTCGGACAGGGATCAACGAGCAGTACTTC
CASSRTGINEQYF
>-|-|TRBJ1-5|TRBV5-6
TGTGCCAGCAATTCTTGGCTGCATGATCAGCCCCAGCATTTT
CASNSWLHDQPQHF
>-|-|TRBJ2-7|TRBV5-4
TGTGCCAGTAGCTTGGTGGGCGGGCGGACCTCCTACGAGCAGTACTTC
CASSLVGGRTSYEQYF
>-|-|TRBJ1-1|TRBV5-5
TGTGCCAGCACCAAACAGTGGAACACTGAAGCTTTCTTT
CASTKQWNTEAFF
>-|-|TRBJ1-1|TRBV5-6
TGTGCCAGCAGCTTGTCCCGGAGGGATTACACTGAAGCTTTCTTT
CASSLSRRDYTEAFF
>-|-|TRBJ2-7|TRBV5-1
TGCGCCAGCAGCTCACAGGGCTACGAGCAGTACTTC
CASSSQGYEQYF
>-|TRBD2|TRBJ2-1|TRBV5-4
TGTGCCAGCAGCTTGGAAGCGGGAGGCCCCTCCTACAATGAGCAGTTCTTC
CASSLEAGGPSYNEQFF
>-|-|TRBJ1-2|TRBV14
TGTGCCAGCAGCCAAGAGAGGAGGGATAGAGGCTACACCTTC
CASSQERRDRGYTF
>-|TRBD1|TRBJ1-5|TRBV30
TGTGCCTGGAGTAGTCTAGGACAGGGGGCCGCTTATTTCAATCAGCCCCAGCATTTT
CAWSSLGQGAAYFNQPQHF
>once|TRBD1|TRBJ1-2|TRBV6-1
TGTGCCAGCAGTGGGACAGGGGGAATTAAGTATGGCTACACCTTC
CASSGTGGIKYGYTF
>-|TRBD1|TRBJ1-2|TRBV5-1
TGCGCCAGCAGCTTGGGTACAGGGGAGAGCTATGGCTACACCTTC
CASSLGTGESYGYTF
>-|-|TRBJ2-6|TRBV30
TGTGCCTGGAGTAGAGGAGCTGGGGCCAACGGCCTGACTTTC
CAWSRGAGANGLTF
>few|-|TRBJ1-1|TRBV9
TGTGCCAGCAGCCCCCGCGGGGAGACTGAAGCTTTCTTT
CASSPRGETEAFF